This paragraph covers one T cell receptor beta chain sequence. Antigen specificity is unknown. The junction shows a germline mismatch at one end, possibly a read error. Full-length variable regions came from constant-region reverse primers plus semi-nested Nested Universal Primer A PCR. From the 5' RACE reads, TCRdb called clonotypes with MiXCR, one entry per CDR3 protein. The profile shows around 44,000 distinct CDR3 sequences, roughly 21% of them singletons. The study, taken as a whole, reports: The TCR gene usage of tumor memory CD4+ T cells clustered together with blood and lymph node memory CD4+ cells and with lymph node naive CD4+ cells. Tumor-infiltrating Treg TCR alpha and beta sequences overlapped most with tumor naive CD4+ T cells, then blood naive.

Tregs were sorted as CD4+CD25+CD127-/low cells. This clonotype was obtained from a female donor with breast cancer. The sample was Tregs sorted from blood.

The CDR3 here is CTSSSRQGGSPLHF. CDR3 sequence (DNA): TGTACCAGCAGTTCTCGACAGGGTGGTTCACCCCTCCACTTT. The chain couples TRBV6-5 to TRBJ1-6, with TRBD1 matching over 7 bases. The CDR3 contains 14 residues. Germline V CDR1 and CDR2: MNHEY, SVGAGI.